What follows are 19 T cell receptor beta chains derived from one specimen sequenced in a study of blood T cells in healthy people across ages. It was with a sample-barcoded 5' primer and a J-beta primer mix that a second PCR of about 7 to 12 cycles was run. TCRdb passed the 5' RACE reads through MiXCR, listing each CDR3 protein once. The top ten hold less than 15% of the sample, which has approximately 1,000,000 distinct CDR3 sequences, 30% to 40% seen once. The specimen was blood. These receptors all come from a man aged 18 to 29 in good health.

This clonotype was counted between two and nine times. The chain carries TRBV20-1 and TRBJ2-5, with D unclear. The V and J ends lost 3 bases and 0 bases respectively, with 8 bases between them. From germline, CDR1 is DFQATT and CDR2 SNEGSKA (reference sequence). The CDR3 has 13 amino acids. CDR3 in amino acids: CSASNAYQETQYF. The CDR3 nucleotides read TGCAGTGCTAGTAACGCGTACCAAGAGACCCAGTACTTC.

In its sample, this clonotype was seen a few times. The chain employs TRBV12-3 or TRBV12-4 and TRBJ2-1; 13 bases line up with TRBD2. CDR3 length: 15 amino acids. The V and J ends lost 5 bases and 9 bases, in that order; junction bases with no gene match: 7. CDR3 in amino acids: CASSQRTSGGGEQFF. The CDR3 DNA is TGTGCCAGCAGTCAGAGGACTAGCGGGGGTGGTGAGCAGTTCTTC.

This clonotype showed up just a few times. Mismatch with germline at one junction end may stem from a read error. This rearrangement joins TRBV9 to TRBJ2-3; weak D call: TRBD1 (6 bases). The CDR3 totals 16 residues. Per the germline V gene, CDR1 is SGDLS and CDR2 is YYNGEE. The CDR3 nucleotides are TGTGCCAGCAGCGTAGGGGGCAGGGGCGGCACGGATACGCAGTATTTT. Its protein is CASSVGGRGGTDTQYF. The variable domain in full, completed from reference TRBV9 and TRBJ2-3, reads DSGVTQTPKHLITATGQRVTLRCSPRSGDLSVYWYQQSLDQGLQFLIQYYNGEERAKGNILERFSAQQFPDLHSELNLSSLELGDSALYFCASSVGGRGGTDTQYFGPGTRLTVL.

The rearrangement uses TRBV7-2 and TRBJ1-2; D gene ambiguous. The CDR3 sequence is 14 residues long. V was clipped by 4 bases and J by 2 bases, with 11 bases between them. CDR1 and CDR2 (germline): SGHTA, FQGNSA. CDR3 sequence (DNA): TGTGCCAGCAGCTCCGAACGGCCAAACTATGGCTACACCTTC. This sequence encodes CASSSERPNYGYTF.

The chain uses TRBV6-6 and TRBJ2-7; TRBD1 aligns across 8 bases. Germline V CDR1 and CDR2: MNHNY, SVGAGI (reference sequence). The length of the CDR3 is 13 residues. V dropped 5 bases and J dropped 6; count of bases not matched to a gene: 6. The CDR3 sequence is CASSRGQGAEQYF. The CDR3, as DNA: TGTGCCAGCAGTCGCGGACAGGGAGCCGAGCAGTACTTC.

Only a few counts were recorded for this clonotype. The V and J genes are TRBV5-6 and TRBJ1-2, with D possibly being TRBD1 (5 bases). There are 14 residues in the CDR3. Looked up from germline, CDR1 is SGHDT and CDR2 is YYEEEE. The V end was cut by 5 bases, the J end by 8 bases, with 19 bases between. The CDR3 here is CASSLWGAGSGYTF. CDR3 nucleotide sequence: TGTGCCAGCAGTCTCTGGGGCGCTGGAAGCGGCTACACCTTC.

This chain links TRBV5-1 with TRBJ2-3, with D hard to call. This CDR3 contains 13 residues. CDR1 and CDR2 from the germline V gene are SGHRS and YFSETQ. The V end lost 2 bases, the J end lost 6 bases, and 10 bases lay between the germline ends. In DNA, the CDR3 is TGCGCCAGCAGCTTCGACCAACAGGATACGCAGTATTTT. Its translation is CASSFDQQDTQYF.

The chain joins TRBV18 to TRBJ1-1; D perhaps matches TRBD1 (6 bases). The CDR3 totals 15 residues. The germline V and J ends were trimmed by 2 bases and 2 bases, with 12 bases remaining between them. Germline V gene lookup returns CDR1 KGHSH and CDR2 LQKENI. CDR3 in amino acids: CASSPVGQPNTEAFF. The CDR3 DNA reads TGTGCCAGCTCACCAGTTGGACAGCCCAACACTGAAGCTTTCTTT.

This clonotype was detected only a few times. The chain recombines TRBV20-1 with TRBJ1-1; tentative D call: TRBD1 (5 bases). Trimming removed 0 bases from V and 1 base from J, with 12 bases in between. Germline CDR1 DFQATT, CDR2 SNEGSKA (reference sequence). The CDR3 length is 15 residues. This CDR3 reads CSARDIGTPNTEAFF. As DNA, the CDR3 is TGCAGTGCTAGAGATATCGGGACGCCGAACACTGAAGCTTTCTTT.

This clonotype was found a few times. The rearrangement joins TRBV6-1 to TRBJ1-2, with TRBD1 matching 9 bases. Germline V gene sequence: CDR1 MNHNS, CDR2 SASEGT. Germline trimming cut 2 bases from V and 5 bases from J; bases unmatched to any gene: 9. This CDR3 spans 16 amino acids. CDR3 in amino acids: CASSELRGQGPYGYTF. CDR3 bases: TGTGCCAGCAGTGAATTACGGGGACAGGGTCCTTATGGCTACACCTTC.

This clonotype was detected a few times. The rearrangement links TRBV5-1 to TRBJ1-1; D is uncertain. Deletions cut 0 bases from V and 4 bases from J, with 13 bases between. Germline values: CDR1 SGHRS, CDR2 YFSETQ. The CDR3 sequence is 15 residues long. The CDR3 DNA sequence: TGCGCCAGCAGCTTGGCTGGGTATGGTAGCACTGAAGCTTTCTTT. Translating it yields CASSLAGYGSTEAFF.

The V call is TRBV11-1, the J call TRBJ1-2, with D possibly being TRBD1 (5 bases). The CDR3 loop spans 14 amino acids. The germline gives CDR1 SGHAT, CDR2 FQDESV (reference sequence). V was cut by 3 bases and J by 6 bases, with 14 bases left in between. The chain's CDR3 is CASSFARANHGYTF. CDR3 nucleotides: TGTGCCAGCAGCTTCGCCAGGGCCAACCATGGCTACACCTTC.

This clonotype was counted only a few times. J is TRBJ1-5 and V is TRBV20-1, with a weak D call TRBD1 (6 bases). V was pared by 0 bases and J by 2 bases, with 11 bases between. The V gene's germline CDR1 is DFQATT and CDR2 SNEGSKA (reference sequence). There are 15 residues in the CDR3. The CDR3 protein is CSARDRGRGNQPQHF. The CDR3 DNA sequence: TGCAGTGCTAGAGACAGGGGAAGGGGCAATCAGCCCCAGCATTTT.

The CDR3 DNA reads TGTGCCAGCAGTCAACCGGGACAGGGGGACAATCAGCCCCAGCATTTT. Translated: CASSQPGQGDNQPQHF. V usage is TRBV6-2 or TRBV6-3 and J usage is TRBJ1-5; 11 bases match TRBD1. Germline V gives CDR1 MNHEY, CDR2 SVGEGT. Unmatched junction bases numbered 6, after V lost 5 bases and J lost 3 bases. The CDR3 sequence is 16 residues long.

The chain recombines TRBV3-1 with TRBJ1-2, with TRBD1 matching 7 bases. The junction had 5 bases not matched to a gene; V was cut back by 5 bases and J by 2 bases. This CDR3 spans 14 amino acids. CDR1 LGHDT and CDR2 YNNKEL come from the germline V gene (reference sequence). The CDR3 protein is CASSDQGVNYGYTF. The CDR3 DNA is TGTGCCAGCAGCGACCAGGGGGTGAACTATGGCTACACCTTC.

The chain joins TRBV12-3 or TRBV12-4 to TRBJ1-5, with D perhaps TRBD1 (6 bases). V gave up 2 bases and J gave up 2 bases, with 13 bases separating them. The CDR3 covers 16 residues. CDR3 sequence: CASSLHGQMGNQPQHF. CDR3 coding DNA: TGTGCCAGCAGTTTACACGGACAGATGGGCAATCAGCCCCAGCATTTT.

The chain has TRBV20-1 and TRBJ2-5, with 13 bases fitting TRBD2. The assigned J gene may be wrong: the sequence end matches TRBJ2-7 better. In germline, CDR1 is DFQATT, CDR2 SNEGSKA (reference sequence). The CDR3 sequence is 15 residues long. CDR3 amino acids: CSAPLAGGVQYEQYF. CDR3 sequence (DNA): TGCAGTGCCCCACTAGCGGGAGGGGTACAATACGAGCAGTACTTC.

This clonotype was picked up many times. The chain carries TRBV4-2 and TRBJ1-4; TRBD1 matches 8 bases. With V trimmed by 4 bases and J by 6 bases, 7 bases remained unmatched. The CDR3 extends over 15 amino acids. The germline CDR1 and CDR2 sequences are LGHNA and YNFKEQ. As DNA, the CDR3 is TGTGCCAGCAGCCCGGCCGGGACAGGTGATGAAAAACTGTTTTTT. Protein product: CASSPAGTGDEKLFF.

This clonotype showed up just a few times. The chain uses TRBV24-1 and TRBJ1-1; 8 nucleotides line up with TRBD1. The V gene's germline CDR1 is KGHDR and CDR2 SFDVKD. The J segment lost 4 bases and the V segment lost 4 bases, leaving 10 bases of the junction unmatched. The CDR3 spans 16 residues. The DNA of the CDR3 is TGTGCCACCAGTGACCGAGGAGACAGGGGAAGCACTGAAGCTTTCTTT. Its protein is CATSDRGDRGSTEAFF.